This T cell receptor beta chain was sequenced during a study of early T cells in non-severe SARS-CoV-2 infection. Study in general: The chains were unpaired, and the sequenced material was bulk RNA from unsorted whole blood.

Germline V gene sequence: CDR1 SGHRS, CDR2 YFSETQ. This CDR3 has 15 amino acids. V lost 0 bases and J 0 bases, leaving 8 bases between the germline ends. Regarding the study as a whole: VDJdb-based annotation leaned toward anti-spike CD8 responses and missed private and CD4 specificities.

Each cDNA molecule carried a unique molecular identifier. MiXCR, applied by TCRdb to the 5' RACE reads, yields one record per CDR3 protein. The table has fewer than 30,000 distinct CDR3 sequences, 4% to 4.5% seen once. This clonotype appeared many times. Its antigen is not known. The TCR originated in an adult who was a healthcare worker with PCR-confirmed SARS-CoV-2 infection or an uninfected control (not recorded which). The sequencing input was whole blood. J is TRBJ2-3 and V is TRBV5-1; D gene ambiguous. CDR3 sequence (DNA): TGCGCCAGCAGCTTGGCCCGGTTTAGCACAGATACGCAGTATTTT. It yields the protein CASSLARFSTDTQYF.